A single sample is the source of the 23 T cell receptor beta chains below, sequenced in a study of T cells in Graves' hyperthyroidism and ophthalmopathy (dated by TCRdb to the late 2010s). The library was generated by multiplex PCR. The listed sequencing device is Illumina HiSeq 2000. TCR beta CDR3 regions were amplified from RNA transcripts. The TCR CDR3 was subjected to a first round of RT-PCR using the HTBI primer set and the Qiagen OneStep RT-PCR kit. The public reads were reanalyzed by TCRdb: fastp trimming at Q25, MiXCR alignment, in-frame beta chains only. Entries are consolidated by CDR3 protein sequence, retaining the most common genes and DNA. The sample data list 500,000 to 550,000 distinct CDR3 sequences, and under 25% of these were observed just once. The top ten clones comprise about 25% of the sample. What was sequenced was blood. The receptor source for this set is a man aged 18 to 29 with Graves' hyperthyroidism.

This clonotype was found a few times. The J gene is TRBJ1-2, the V gene TRBV6-2 or TRBV6-3, with a possible D match to TRBD1 (5 bases). Trimming cost V 2 bases and J 4 bases, with 14 bases left between them. The CDR3 runs 15 residues. CDR1 MNHEY and CDR2 SVGEGT come from the germline V gene. CDR3 in amino acids: CASSYPGTLGYGYTF. The CDR3 DNA follows: TGTGCCAGCAGTTACCCGGGGACGTTGGGCTATGGCTACACCTTC.

This clonotype was counted ten times or more. The V call is TRBV3-1, the J call TRBJ1-1; no clear D gene. The CDR3 has 15 amino acids. CDR1 and CDR2 (germline): LGHDT, YNNKEL (reference sequence). The V end was cut by 2 bases, the J end by 1 base, with 11 bases between. CDR3 nucleotides: TGTGCCAGCAGCCAATTTAGTGGCAAGAACACTGAAGCTTTCTTT. This translates into CASSQFSGKNTEAFF.

This clonotype was seen ten or more times. V is TRBV5-1 and J is TRBJ1-6; D is undetermined. In germline, CDR1 is SGHRS, CDR2 YFSETQ. The CDR3 has 15 residues. Trimming removed 0 bases at V and 7 bases at J, with 11 bases between. The CDR3 loop is CASSLEGSGNSPLHF. The DNA of the CDR3 is TGCGCCAGCAGCTTGGAAGGCAGTGGGAATTCACCCCTCCACTTT.

This clonotype has a count of ten or more. This sequence joins TRBV6-1 and TRBJ1-6; 9 bases are shared with TRBD1. In germline, CDR1 is MNHNS, CDR2 SASEGT. V lost 6 bases and J lost 9; bases outside the gene matches: 6. This CDR3 has 14 amino acids. CDR3 bases: TGTGCCAGCAGCACCGGGACAGGGTCTTCACCCCTCCACTTT. Protein: CASSTGTGSSPLHF.

This clonotype was counted at least ten times. A junction boundary mismatches the germline segment, possibly from a read error. The rearrangement uses TRBV19 and TRBJ1-5; the D is unclear. CDR3 length: 13 residues. Germline V CDR1 and CDR2: LNHDA, SQIVND (reference sequence). The CDR3 DNA sequence: TGTGCCAGCAGTATCGAGGGCAATCAGCCCCAGCATTTT. Its protein product is CASSIEGNQPQHF.

Worth noting for this clonotype: Germline and junction disagree at one end, which may indicate a read error. V gene TRBV19 combines with J gene TRBJ1-1, with D unclear. CDR3 length: 12 amino acids. Germline loops: CDR1 LNHDA, CDR2 SQIVND (reference sequence). The CDR3 DNA follows: TGTGCCAGTTGTATGGGGAACACTGAAGCTTTCTTT. This codes for CASCMGNTEAFF.

V gene TRBV7-2 combines with J gene TRBJ1-2, with TRBD1 identical over 10 bases. Germline V gene data show CDR1 as SGHTA and CDR2 as FQGNSA. CDR3 length equals 13 residues. J lost 8 bases, V lost 5 bases, and 5 bases had no gene match. The DNA for the CDR3 is TGTGCCAGCAGCCGACAGGGGGCGGCGGGCTACACCTTC. This gives the protein CASSRQGAAGYTF.

Only a few counts were recorded for this clonotype. The rearrangement links TRBV6-1 to TRBJ1-6; D perhaps matches TRBD1 (6 bases). Germline loops: CDR1 MNHNS, CDR2 SASEGT. The CDR3 runs 17 residues. V was clipped by 2 bases and J by 12 bases, with 23 bases between them. CDR3 sequence reads: CASSELKGHPIIQPLHF. CDR3 sequence (DNA): TGTGCCAGCAGTGAATTAAAGGGACACCCGATAATTCAACCCCTCCACTTT.

There are many counts of this clonotype. J is TRBJ1-1 and V is TRBV9; 7 nucleotides match TRBD1. The V gene's germline CDR1 is SGDLS and CDR2 YYNGEE. V shed 2 bases, J shed 5 bases, and the junction held 6 bases outside the gene matches. The CDR3 runs to 14 residues. The CDR3 nucleotides are TGTGCCAGCAGCGTCGGACAGGTGGGGACTGAAGCTTTCTTT. It codes for CASSVGQVGTEAFF.

The chain is built from TRBV24-1 and TRBJ2-2, with D possibly being TRBD2 (6 bases). Germline lookup yields CDR1 KGHDR and CDR2 SFDVKD. Trimming took 4 bases from V and 3 from J, leaving 11 bases between them. The CDR3 totals 15 residues. CDR3 sequence: CATSDPRGYTGELFF. As DNA, the CDR3 is TGTGCCACCAGTGACCCTCGGGGGTACACCGGGGAGCTGTTTTTT.

At least ten counts were recorded for this clonotype. The chain employs TRBV12-3 or TRBV12-4 and TRBJ1-2; D might be TRBD1 (6 bases). V was trimmed by 5 bases and J by 8 bases, leaving 12 bases between them. The length of the CDR3 is 12 residues. CDR3 loop: CASSPGARGYTF. The DNA of the CDR3 is TGTGCCAGCAGTCCGGGGGCGAGAGGCTACACCTTC.

This clonotype was detected ten times or more. The chain recombines TRBV11-1 with TRBJ2-5, with 14 bases that match TRBD2. Germline assignment: CDR1 SGHAT and CDR2 FQDESV (reference sequence). The CDR3 has 18 residues. With V trimmed by 6 bases and J by 4 bases, 13 bases remained unmatched. The CDR3: CASRPGLAGARGRETQYF. Here the CDR3 DNA reads TGTGCCAGCAGACCGGGACTAGCGGGGGCGAGGGGACGAGAGACCCAGTACTTC.

This clonotype was counted ten times or more. This sequence joins TRBV20-1 and TRBJ2-5; D not certain. Trimming pared 0 bases from V and 1 base from J, leaving 9 bases between. Germline CDR1 reads DFQATT; CDR2 reads SNEGSKA (reference sequence). CDR3 size: 14 residues. This CDR3 is CSAREVRLQETQYF. CDR3 nucleotides: TGCAGTGCTAGAGAGGTGCGCCTCCAAGAGACCCAGTACTTC.

This sequence joins TRBV6-1 and TRBJ2-7, with TRBD2 matching 7 bases. This CDR3 is 15 amino acids long. V was pared by 4 bases and J by 2 bases, with 8 bases of the junction left unmatched. Germline V CDR1 and CDR2: MNHNS, SASEGT. CDR3 amino acids: CASSGASGATYEQYF. CDR3 sequence (DNA): TGTGCCAGCAGTGGAGCTAGCGGAGCCACCTACGAGCAGTACTTC.

This clonotype was counted between two and nine times. The chain combines TRBV5-6 with TRBJ2-2; 11 nucleotides line up with TRBD2. Germline lookup yields CDR1 SGHDT and CDR2 YYEEEE. The trim removed 0 bases at V and 2 bases at J, leaving 6 bases unmatched. This CDR3 comprises 18 residues. The CDR3, as DNA: TGTGCCAGCAGCTTGGGGTTTGGACTAGCGGGTAACACCGGGGAGCTGTTTTTT. This codes for CASSLGFGLAGNTGELFF.

This clonotype was seen a few times. A much larger clone sits a single nucleotide away, making a read error possible. The chain recombines TRBV28 with TRBJ2-7; 7 nucleotides match TRBD2. CDR3 length equals 15 residues. Germline CDR1 MDHEN, CDR2 SYDVKM. V lost 7 bases to trimming and J lost 2 bases; unmatched junction nucleotides: 11. The CDR3 region is CASNRGRGKTYEQYF. The CDR3 DNA sequence: TGTGCCAGCAATAGAGGGAGGGGAAAGACCTACGAGCAGTACTTC. The variable domain in full, completed from reference TRBV28 and TRBJ2-7, reads DVKVTQSSRYLVKRTGEKVFLECVQDMDHENMFWYRQDPGLGLRLIYFSYDVKMKEKGDIPEGYSVSREKKERFSLILESASTNQTSMYLCASNRGRGKTYEQYFGPGTRLTVT.

The chain is built from TRBV2 and TRBJ1-1; no clear D. The CDR3 covers 10 residues. Trimming removed 8 bases at V and 4 bases at J, with 5 bases between. Germline V gives CDR1 SNHLY, CDR2 FYNNEI. The CDR3 loop reads CASFVTEAFF. In DNA, the CDR3 is TGTGCCAGCTTCGTCACTGAAGCTTTCTTT.

In its sample, this clonotype was seen many times. The rearrangement joins TRBV20-1 to TRBJ2-5; D uncertain. With 0 bases removed from V and 5 bases from J, the gap between germline ends came to 19 bases. The CDR3 runs 16 residues. Germline V gene sequence: CDR1 DFQATT, CDR2 SNEGSKA (reference sequence). CDR3 nucleotide sequence: TGCAGTGCTAGAGAGGACGGGTCCATGAGGCTTGAGACCCAGTACTTC. Its translation is CSAREDGSMRLETQYF.

The V and J genes are TRBV27 and TRBJ2-7; 9 nucleotides align to TRBD2. Looked up from germline, CDR1 is MNHEY and CDR2 is SMNVEV (reference sequence). J gave up 3 bases and V 4 bases, and 7 bases lay outside the gene matches. The length of the CDR3 is 15 residues. CDR3: CASSSKSGRIYEQYF. DNA for the CDR3: TGTGCCAGCAGTTCTAAGAGCGGGAGGATCTACGAGCAGTACTTC.

This clonotype was recorded only once. The chain carries TRBV5-1 and TRBJ2-7; TRBD1 matches at 9 bases. With V trimmed by 4 bases and J by 4 bases, 12 bases remained unmatched. Germline CDR1 SGHRS, CDR2 YFSETQ. The CDR3 covers 16 residues. CDR3 bases: TGCGCCAGCAGCACCTCTCGACAGGGGGGCAGATACGAGCAGTACTTC. It specifies CASSTSRQGGRYEQYF.

In its sample, this clonotype was seen many times. The rearrangement links TRBV6-5 to TRBJ2-7; D may be TRBD2 (6 bases). The CDR3 totals 16 residues. V lost 0 bases and J lost 3, with 15 bases in between. Germline loops: CDR1 MNHEY, CDR2 SVGAGI. The CDR3 DNA is TGTGCCAGCAGTTACTCCTGGGGGGACGACTACTACGAGCAGTACTTC. Encoded protein: CASSYSWGDDYYEQYF.

The V call is TRBV12-3 or TRBV12-4, the J call TRBJ2-2; D unresolved. Trimming took 4 bases from V and 6 from J, leaving 15 bases between them. The CDR3 loop spans 15 amino acids. CDR3: CASSYRLSNAGELFF. CDR3 nucleotide sequence: TGTGCCAGCAGTTACCGGCTCTCCAATGCCGGGGAGCTGTTTTTT.

The V gene is TRBV20-1, the J gene TRBJ1-2; no definite D call. The CDR3 totals 14 residues. Germline CDR1 reads DFQATT; CDR2 reads SNEGSKA (reference sequence). V was cut by 0 bases and J by 4 bases, with 12 bases left in between. This CDR3 is CSARDQGSGYGYTF. CDR3 in DNA: TGCAGTGCTAGAGATCAAGGATCTGGCTATGGCTACACCTTC.